This T cell receptor beta chain derives from a study of early T cells in non-severe SARS-CoV-2 infection (dated by TCRdb to the early 2020s). With respect to the entire study: TCR sequencing used bulk RNA from unsorted whole blood, so alpha and beta chains could not be paired.

Beyond this particular receptor, the publication reports: Matching against VDJdb was skewed toward anti-spike CD8 responses, likely underestimated virus-specific expansions, and missed private and CD4 specificities.

This clonotype is a singleton in its sample. Which antigen it targets is not known. No base quality values were provided; no much bigger clone lies one nucleotide off. A lone read offers only weak evidence. A case-control design nested within a healthcare worker cohort in London, UK, was used, with weekly nasopharyngeal swab PCR tests and blood sampling performed. Healthcare workers were recruited between 23 and 31 March 2020, during the week of the UK lockdown, and were followed weekly for up to 16 weeks. Library prep was done by 5' RACE. Sequenced using a NextSeq 500. The TCR library protocol attached unique molecular identifiers to individual cDNA molecules to correct for sequencing error and PCR bias. Sequencing covered both TCR alpha and beta chains, and within each sample the abundances of alpha and beta sequences were tightly co-correlated. Turning to the authors' computational methods: Decombinator V4 was used to annotate TCR sequences for V gene, J gene and CDR3. Expanded TCRs were defined as changing significantly between any two time points under a Poisson model with p below 0.0001. TCR abundances were normalised to the total number of TCRs sequenced per sample and were expressed as counts per million. MAIT TCRs were defined by TRAV1-2 paired with TRAJ12, TRAJ20 or TRAJ33, and iNKT TCRs by TRAV10 paired with TRAJ18. A search of VDJdb, accessed on 1 November 2021, was run for TCRs annotated to CMV, EBV and SARS-CoV-2, with TCRs annotated for multiple antigens excluded. TCRdb's own reprocessing of the public reads used fastp at Q25 and MiXCR and kept productive beta chains. Rows matching on CDR3 protein sequence are summarized as one entry with the most common DNA and genes. What appears here as the V and J calls and clone size reflects TCRdb's work, not the paper's. This sample gives tens of thousands of distinct CDR3 sequences in total; more than 5.5% of them show up just once. Together, the top ten hold about 3% of the sample.

V gives up 6 bases and J gives up 0 bases, and the segment between their germline ends measures 9 bases. Counted from cysteine to phenylalanine, this CDR3 has 14 amino acids. CDR3 DNA is the only sequence kept; it has 42 bases, read in frame from the first base. The sequence was obtained from an adult who was a healthcare worker with PCR-confirmed SARS-CoV-2 infection or an uninfected control (not recorded which). Sample: whole blood, taken at baseline. Recombination linked TRBV12-3 or TRBV12-4 to TRBJ1-5; the D gene is perhaps TRBD1, from 5 matching bases. The bases read TGTGCCAGCAGCCAGACAGTTAGCAATCAGCCCCAGCATTTT. This translates into CASSQTVSNQPQHF.